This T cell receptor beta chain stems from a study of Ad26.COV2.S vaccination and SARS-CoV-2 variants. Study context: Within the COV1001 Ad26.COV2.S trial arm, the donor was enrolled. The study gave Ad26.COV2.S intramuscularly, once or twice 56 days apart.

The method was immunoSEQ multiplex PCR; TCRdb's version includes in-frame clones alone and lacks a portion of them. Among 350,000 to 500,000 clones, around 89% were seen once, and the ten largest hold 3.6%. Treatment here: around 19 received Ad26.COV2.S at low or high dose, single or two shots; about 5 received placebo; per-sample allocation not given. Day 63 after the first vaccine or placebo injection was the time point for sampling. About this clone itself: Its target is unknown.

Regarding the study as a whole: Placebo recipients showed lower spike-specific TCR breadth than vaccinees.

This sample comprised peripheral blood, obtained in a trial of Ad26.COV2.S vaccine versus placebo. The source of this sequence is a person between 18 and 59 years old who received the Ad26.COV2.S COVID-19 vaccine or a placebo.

The CDR3 sequence is CASRPGVGETQYF. CDR3 coding DNA: TGTGCCAGCAGACCGGGGGTGGGAGAGACCCAGTACTTC. The rearrangement uses TRBV2 and TRBJ2-5, with a tentative D call TRBD2 (6 bases). CDR1 SNHLY and CDR2 FYNNEI come from the germline V gene. V lost 6 bases and J 4 bases, leaving 12 bases between the germline ends. The CDR3 spans 13 residues. Using reference TRBV2 and TRBJ2-5 for the parts outside the CDR3, the full variable domain is EPEVTQTPSHQVTQMGQEVILRCVPISNHLYFYWYRQILGQKVEFLVSFYNNEISEKSEIFDDQFSVERPDGSNFTLKIRSTKLEDSAMYFCASRPGVGETQYFGPGTRLLVL.